The TCR beta chain described here comes from a study of patients and donors after allogeneic stem cell transplantation. TCRdb itself ran the RT-PCR reads through MiXCR, one entry per CDR3 protein. The data show about 410,000 distinct CDR3 sequences, 16% seen once. The specimen sequenced was blood, either unsorted or a sorted T cell fraction (not recorded which). The source of this sequence is a human donor who was either an allogeneic HSCT recipient or a stem cell or donor lymphocyte infusion donor (not recorded which). It is not recorded whose cells these are; they may come from a transplant donor.

CDR3 sequence: CASSLGPSQPQHF. Written as DNA, the CDR3 is TGTGCCAGCAGCTTAGGGCCCAGCCAGCCCCAGCATTTT. The J gene is TRBJ1-5, the V gene TRBV7-2; no reliable D call. The germline gives CDR1 SGHTA, CDR2 FQGNSA. The CDR3 sequence is 13 residues long. V shed 1 base and J shed 7 bases, with 8 bases lying between them.